These T cell receptor beta chains were read from a single sample in a study of metastatic and nonmetastatic thyroid tumors. TCRdb re-called clones from the PCR reads using MiXCR. The table has about 92,000 clones, more than 13% seen once. The sample consisted of blood. The receptors originated from a female donor with papillary thyroid cancer or a benign thyroid nodule (not recorded which). Some clones in this sample may be carry-over from other donors' samples. Both conserved end residues are part of each CDR3. A D gene is named only where the DNA matches it firmly. Only some rows state a clone size, as once, few, many or a class for expanded clones.

V	size	D	J	CDR3	DNA
TRBV12-3/TRBV12-4	many	TRBD1	TRBJ2-2	CATRDRGLRGTGELFF	TGTGCCACCCGGGACAGGGGGCTAAGGGGGACCGGGGAGCTGTTTTTT
TRBV30	many	-	TRBJ1-2	CAWSKDSGYGYTF	TGTGCCTGGAGCAAGGACAGCGGATATGGCTACACCTTC
TRBV7-2	many	-	TRBJ2-7	CASSLSPREQYF	TGTGCCAGCAGCTTGAGTCCCCGCGAGCAGTACTTC
TRBV11-2	many	-	TRBJ1-6	CASSLDYNSPLHF	TGTGCCAGCAGCCTGGACTATAATTCACCCCTCCACTTT
TRBV20-1	many	-	TRBJ1-2	CSARIWAATPGDYGYTF	TGCAGTGCTAGGATTTGGGCAGCCACCCCGGGAGACTATGGCTACACCTTC
TRBV20-1	-	-	TRBJ2-7	CSSGLEGGHYEQYF	TGCAGTTCCGGACTAGAGGGGGGCCACTACGAGCAGTACTTC
TRBV11-1	-	TRBD1	TRBJ1-5	CASSRGLWDRPNQPQHF	TGTGCCAGCAGCCGAGGCTTGTGGGACAGGCCCAATCAGCCCCAGCATTTT
TRBV6-5	-	TRBD2	TRBJ2-7	CASSYLGSLAGGYEQYF	TGTGCCAGCAGTTACTTGGGGAGCCTAGCGGGAGGCTACGAGCAGTACTTC
TRBV19	many	-	TRBJ2-7	CASSKPSEHEQYF	TGTGCCAGTAGTAAGCCCTCAGAACACGAGCAGTACTTC
TRBV13	many	TRBD2	TRBJ2-2	CASGRAGGVTGELFF	TGTGCCAGCGGGCGAGCGGGGGGCGTCACCGGGGAGCTGTTTTTT
TRBV30	many	-	TRBJ2-7	CAWSRGYEQYF	TGTGCCTGGAGCAGGGGCTACGAGCAGTACTTC
TRBV6-5	many	-	TRBJ1-6	CASENRKGQLSSYNSPLHF	TGTGCCAGCGAAAATAGAAAGGGACAACTAAGCTCCTATAATTCACCCCTCCACTTT
TRBV14	many	-	TRBJ1-2	CARNSRRPEPPDGYTF	TGTGCCAGGAATTCTCGCCGGCCGGAACCGCCCGATGGCTACACCTTC
TRBV30	many	TRBD1	TRBJ2-4	CAGTDLAKNIQYF	TGTGCCGGGACAGATCTAGCCAAAAACATTCAGTACTTC
TRBV4-2	many	TRBD2	TRBJ2-7	CASSQDRGGTYEQYF	TGTGCCAGCAGCCAAGACCGGGGGGGGACCTACGAGCAGTACTTC